One TCR beta chain is described in this entry. Its target is not known. Produced via immunoSEQ multiplex PCR; TCRdb's table is partial and in-frame only. This table has 46,000 or so clones, roughly 80% appearing once. These data belong to a study of memory CD4+ T cells and cytomegalovirus serostatus. Turning to the study itself: Donors were healthy Belgian adults, fewer than ten CMV seropositive and fewer than 30 seronegative.

General study points: About 40% of the 164 known CMV-associated TCRbeta sequences appeared in CD4+ memory.

Single viable CD3+CD4+CD8-CD45RO+ cells were sorted as the memory CD4+ T cells. This CDR3 is built from 13 residues. Trimming took 4 bases from V and 8 from J; bases not matched to a gene: 8. Germline V CDR1 and CDR2: SGHTS, YDEGEE. The sample taken for sequencing was memory CD4+ T cells from blood. The clonotype originates from an adult in good health and CMV-seronegative. This chain uses TRBV5-8 with TRBJ1-1; TRBD1 agrees at 7 bases. CDR3 residues: CASSTTGNGEAFF. CDR3 nucleotide sequence: TGTGCCAGCAGCACGACAGGGAATGGGGAAGCTTTCTTT.